The next 26 T cell receptor beta chains were all read from a single sample in a study of PD-L1 blockade in urothelial cancer. Here immunoSEQ multiplex PCR was the method, and the copy in TCRdb shows in-frame clones only, minus some. The table shows around 26,000 clones, with about 88% occurring only once. The material was PBMCs, obtained around atezolizumab (anti-PD-L1) treatment. These receptor sequences come from a man in his 60s with urothelial cancer.

The chain is built from TRBV6-1 and TRBJ2-7; 14 bases map to TRBD2. CDR1 MNHNS and CDR2 SASEGT come from the germline V gene. V was pared by 1 base and J by 3 bases, with 2 bases of the junction left unmatched. The CDR3 is 16 amino acids. As DNA, the CDR3 is TGTGCCAGCAGTGAAGAGGGACTAGCGGGAGACTACGAGCAGTACTTC. Its translation is CASSEEGLAGDYEQYF.

The genes are TRBV29-1 and TRBJ1-4; D is possibly TRBD1 (6 bases). The CDR3 covers 14 residues. Germline V lookup: CDR1 SQVTM, CDR2 ANQGSEA. V lost 7 bases, J lost 4 bases, and 16 bases lay in between. CDR3: CSATTGSFNEKLFF. In DNA form, the CDR3 reads TGCAGCGCGACAACAGGGTCGTTTAATGAAAAACTGTTTTTT.

The J gene is TRBJ2-1, the V gene TRBV27, with 11 positions matching TRBD2. Germline assignment: CDR1 MNHEY and CDR2 SMNVEV (reference sequence). Unmatched junction bases numbered 4, after V lost 0 bases and J lost 3 bases. The CDR3 spans 17 residues. CDR3 nucleotides: TGTGCCAGCAGTTTATCGATGGGACTAGCGGTCTACAATGAGCAGTTCTTC. Translating it yields CASSLSMGLAVYNEQFF.

The V and J genes are TRBV10-3 and TRBJ2-1; a weak D match, TRBD2 (6 bases). Trimming cost V 1 base and J 12 bases, with 10 bases left between them. This CDR3 comprises 12 residues. Germline CDR1 reads ENHRY; CDR2 reads SYGVKD. The CDR3 bases are TGTGCCATCAGTGAGTGGGGGACTCGGCAGTTCTTC. Its translation: CAISEWGTRQFF.

This sequence joins TRBV18 and TRBJ2-2; 11 nucleotides agree with TRBD2. The CDR3 is 17 residues long. Germline V lookup: CDR1 KGHSH, CDR2 LQKENI. Trimming removed 3 bases from V and 0 bases from J; junction bases left unmatched: 3. DNA for the CDR3: TGTGCCAGCTCACCGGGGACTAGCGGAACGAACACCGGGGAGCTGTTTTTT. Translated: CASSPGTSGTNTGELFF.

The chain carries TRBV2 and TRBJ1-2, with D perhaps TRBD1 (6 bases). This CDR3 has 16 amino acids. Trimming removed 3 bases from V and 0 bases from J, with 14 bases in between. Germline CDR1 SNHLY, CDR2 FYNNEI. In DNA form, the CDR3 reads TGTGCCAGCAGTGAGGGGGCAGGCTATCCTAACTATGGCTACACCTTC. This codes for CASSEGAGYPNYGYTF.

V and J are TRBV19 and TRBJ2-1, with TRBD1 identical over 8 bases. The CDR3 contains 15 residues. V lost 6 bases and J lost 4; bases outside the gene matches: 8. Germline lookup yields CDR1 LNHDA and CDR2 SQIVND (reference sequence). Here the CDR3 reads CASSLDRGSYNEQFF. The CDR3 bases are TGTGCCAGTAGCCTTGACAGGGGCTCTTACAATGAGCAGTTCTTC.

This chain connects TRBV19 to TRBJ2-7, with 12 bases that match TRBD2. The J segment lost 2 bases and the V segment lost 4 bases, leaving 3 bases of the junction unmatched. Looked up from germline, CDR1 is LNHDA and CDR2 is SQIVND (reference sequence). The CDR3 consists of 15 residues. Here the CDR3 DNA reads TGTGCCAGTAGTACGCTAGCGGGAGGGACCTACGAGCAGTACTTC. The encoded protein is CASSTLAGGTYEQYF.

This rearrangement joins TRBV30 to TRBJ1-3; D ambiguous. The CDR3 is 16 residues long. Trimming pared 2 bases from V and 1 base from J, leaving 15 bases between. Germline CDR1 and CDR2: GTSNPN and SVGIG (reference sequence). The CDR3 spells CAWSRAGGTSGNTIYF. The CDR3 nucleotides read TGTGCCTGGAGTCGGGCGGGAGGAACGTCTGGAAACACCATATATTTT.

V usage is TRBV15 and J usage is TRBJ2-1, with TRBD2 matching 9 bases. V was clipped by 5 bases and J by 4 bases; unmatched bases: 15. This CDR3 is built from 18 residues. Germline loops: CDR1 LNHNV, CDR2 YYDKDF (reference sequence). The CDR3 DNA follows: TGTGCCACCAGCCGTCCAAAATCTAGCGGGAACTTGTACAATGAGCAGTTCTTC. Translated, it gives CATSRPKSSGNLYNEQFF.

A remark on this clone: The junction differs from germline at one of its ends, possibly a read error. This sample includes further DNA sequences coding for the same CDR3. The chain links TRBV4-2 to TRBJ2-7; D might be TRBD2 (6 bases). CDR1 is LGHNA, CDR2 YNFKEQ, per germline. The CDR3 spans 15 residues. The CDR3 DNA is TGTGCCAGCAGTCAAGACTCCGGGGGCTCCTACGAGCAGTACTTC. This encodes CASSQDSGGSYEQYF.

This clone was seen a single time. This sequence joins TRBV4-3 and TRBJ1-5; a possible D gene is TRBD1 (5 bases). Trimming shortened V by 0 bases and J by 4 bases, and 10 bases separated the two germline ends. Germline CDR1 LGHNA, CDR2 YSLEER. The CDR3 sequence is 15 residues long. The CDR3 DNA reads as TGCGCCAGCAGCCAAGATCTCAGGGAAAATCAGCCCCAGCATTTT. Translation gives CASSQDLRENQPQHF.

The rearrangement uses TRBV5-6 and TRBJ2-3; maybe TRBD1 (6 bases). Germline V gene data show CDR1 as SGHDT and CDR2 as YYEEEE. CDR3 length: 16 residues. V was shortened by 0 bases and J by 1 base, with 12 bases between the two germline ends. The CDR3 spells CASSLGGPRRTDTQYF. Here the CDR3 DNA reads TGTGCCAGCAGCTTGGGGGGGCCCAGACGCACAGATACGCAGTATTTT.

The rearrangement links TRBV11-2 to TRBJ1-2; a weak D match, TRBD1 (5 bases). The CDR3 runs to 15 residues. CDR1 is SGHAT, CDR2 FQNNGV, per germline. The V and J ends lost 5 bases and 0 bases respectively, with 13 bases between them. This CDR3 reads CASSLNRPANYGYTF. The DNA for the CDR3 is TGTGCCAGCAGCCTTAACAGGCCAGCTAACTATGGCTACACCTTC.

Concerning this clone: The junction departs from germline at one end; a sequencing error may be responsible. The chain couples TRBV7-9 to TRBJ1-1, with D unresolved. In germline, CDR1 is SEHNR, CDR2 FQNEAQ (reference sequence). The length of the CDR3 is 14 residues. CDR3 DNA: TGTGCCAGCAGTTTAGTCGGGGAGAACACTGAAGCTTTCTTT. Protein sequence: CASSLVGENTEAFF.

The V call is TRBV5-1, the J call TRBJ1-3, with a tentative D call TRBD1 (6 bases). Germline CDR1 and CDR2: SGHRS and YFSETQ. V was trimmed by 5 bases and J by 4 bases, leaving 19 bases between them. The CDR3 totals 16 residues. The CDR3 DNA reads as TGCGCCAGCAGGGGATACGCAGGGGCTACCGGAAACACCATATATTTT. Translation: CASRGYAGATGNTIYF.

The chain combines TRBV4-1 with TRBJ2-5; D ambiguous. The CDR3 is 13 residues long. Per germline, CDR1 MGHRA and CDR2 YSYEKL. Trimming took off 1 base at V and 5 bases at J, with 8 bases between the two ends. The CDR3, as DNA: TGCGCCAGCAGCCAAGTGTCCGTGGAGACCCAGTACTTC. It yields the protein CASSQVSVETQYF.

The genes are TRBV18 and TRBJ2-7; 13 bases map to TRBD2. Germline CDR1 is KGHSH and CDR2 is LQKENI. The CDR3 length is 16 residues. With V trimmed by 4 bases and J by 2 bases, 5 bases remained unmatched. As DNA, the CDR3 is TGTGCCAGCTCACGCCTACTAGCGGGAGGGACCTACGAGCAGTACTTC. Protein: CASSRLLAGGTYEQYF.

The chain couples TRBV5-6 to TRBJ1-2, with TRBD1 as a possible D gene (6 bases). CDR1 is SGHDT and CDR2 is YYEEEE in the germline V gene. V gave up 1 base and J gave up 3 bases, with 16 bases separating them. The CDR3 is 16 amino acids. The CDR3 region has the DNA TGTGCCAGCAGCTTGATTCGACAGGCCTCCCACTATGGCTACACCTTC. It codes for CASSLIRQASHYGYTF.

The chain links TRBV18 to TRBJ2-3, with D tentatively TRBD1 (5 bases). CDR1 and CDR2 (germline): KGHSH, LQKENI. The CDR3 is made up of 14 amino acids. The V end lost 1 base, the J end lost 3 bases, and 8 bases lay between the germline ends. The CDR3 sequence is CASSPLQDTDTQYF. CDR3 nucleotides: TGTGCCAGCTCACCACTACAGGATACAGATACGCAGTATTTT.

The V call is TRBV5-1, the J call TRBJ2-5; TRBD2 is a possible D gene (6 bases). This CDR3 comprises 15 residues. Germline V gives CDR1 SGHRS, CDR2 YFSETQ. V lost 3 bases, J lost 2 bases, and 14 bases lay in between. CDR3 sequence (DNA): TGCGCCAGCAGCTACTTAGGGACTCCTCAAGAGACCCAGTACTTC. Protein product: CASSYLGTPQETQYF. The variable domain in full, with the rest retrieved from reference TRBV5-1 and TRBJ2-5, is KAGVTQTPRYLIKTRGQQVTLSCSPISGHRSVSWYQQTPGQGLQFLFEYFSETQRNKGNFPGRFSGRQFSNSRSEMNVSTLELGDSALYLCASSYLGTPQETQYFGPGTRLLVL.

The chain joins TRBV15 to TRBJ2-7; 8 bases map to TRBD2. This CDR3 contains 16 residues. Germline V gene data show CDR1 as LNHNV and CDR2 as YYDKDF (reference sequence). With 0 bases clipped from V and 2 bases from J, the junction kept 6 bases outside the gene matches. The CDR3 here is CATSRDISGGAYEQYF. The CDR3 coding sequence is TGTGCCACCAGCAGAGATATCAGCGGGGGAGCCTACGAGCAGTACTTC.

A few counts support this clone. The chain combines TRBV19 with TRBJ1-3; unclear D gene. Trimming left V 2 bases short and J 0 bases short, with 8 bases between. Looked up from germline, CDR1 is LNHDA and CDR2 is SQIVND (reference sequence). The CDR3 totals 15 residues. The CDR3 sequence: CASSIKQYSGNTIYF. CDR3 nucleotide sequence: TGTGCCAGTAGTATAAAACAGTACTCTGGAAACACCATATATTTT.

This chain joins TRBV30 and TRBJ2-5; D possibly corresponds to TRBD2 (5 bases). V was clipped by 0 bases and J by 7 bases, with 12 bases between them. The germline CDR1 and CDR2 sequences are GTSNPN and SVGIG (reference sequence). The CDR3 runs 13 residues. CDR3 DNA sequence: TGTGCCTGGAGTGTACGTGGAGGCGCGACCCAGTACTTC. It encodes CAWSVRGGATQYF.

The V gene is TRBV5-1, the J gene TRBJ1-2; D is undetermined. Trimming removed 3 bases at V and 0 bases at J, with 9 bases between. The CDR3 consists of 14 residues. Germline assignment: CDR1 SGHRS and CDR2 YFSETQ. This CDR3 reads CASSYDSPNYGYTF. Written as DNA, the CDR3 is TGCGCCAGCAGCTACGACTCACCTAACTATGGCTACACCTTC.

This clone was recorded a few times. This rearrangement joins TRBV13 to TRBJ1-1; 7 bases align to TRBD1. Germline loops: CDR1 PRHDT, CDR2 FYEKMQ (reference sequence). V lost 2 bases to trimming and J lost 2 bases; unmatched junction nucleotides: 5. The CDR3 loop spans 15 amino acids. In DNA form, the CDR3 reads TGTGCCAGCAGCTTACTACAGGGGCCTAACACTGAAGCTTTCTTT. It is translated as CASSLLQGPNTEAFF.